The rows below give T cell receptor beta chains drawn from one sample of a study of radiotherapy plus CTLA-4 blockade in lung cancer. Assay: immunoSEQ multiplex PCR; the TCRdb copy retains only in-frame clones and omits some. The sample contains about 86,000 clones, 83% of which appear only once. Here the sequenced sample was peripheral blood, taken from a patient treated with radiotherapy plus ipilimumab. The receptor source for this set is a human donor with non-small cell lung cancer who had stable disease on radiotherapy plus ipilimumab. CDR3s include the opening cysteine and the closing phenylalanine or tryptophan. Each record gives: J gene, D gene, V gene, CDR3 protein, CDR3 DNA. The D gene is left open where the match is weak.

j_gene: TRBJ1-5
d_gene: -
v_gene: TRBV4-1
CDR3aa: CASSPLGHQPQHF
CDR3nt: TGCGCCAGCAGCCCCCTGGGGCATCAGCCCCAGCATTTT

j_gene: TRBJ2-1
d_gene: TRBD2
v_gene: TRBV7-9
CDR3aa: CASSLWTSPNEQFF
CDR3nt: TGTGCCAGCAGCCTTTGGACTAGTCCGAATGAGCAGTTCTTC

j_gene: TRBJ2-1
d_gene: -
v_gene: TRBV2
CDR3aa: CASSLAMGRYNEQFF
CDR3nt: TGTGCCAGCAGTCTAGCGATGGGCCGTTACAATGAGCAGTTCTTC

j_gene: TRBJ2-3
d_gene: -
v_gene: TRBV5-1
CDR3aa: CASSWGLSEDTQYF
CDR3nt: TGCGCCAGCAGCTGGGGACTTTCAGAGGATACGCAGTATTTT

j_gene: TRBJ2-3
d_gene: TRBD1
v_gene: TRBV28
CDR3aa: CASSSSGTGGFAQYF
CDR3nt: TGTGCCAGCAGTTCATCCGGGACAGGGGGGTTTGCGCAGTATTTT

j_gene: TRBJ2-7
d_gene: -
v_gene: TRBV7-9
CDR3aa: CASSFGGRNEQYF
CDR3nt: TGTGCCAGCAGCTTCGGGGGGCGGAACGAGCAGTACTTC

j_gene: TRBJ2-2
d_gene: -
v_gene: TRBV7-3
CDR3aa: CASSSSLTTPTAGELFF
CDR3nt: TGTGCCAGCAGCTCTTCCTTGACTACACCGACCGCCGGGGAGCTGTTTTTT

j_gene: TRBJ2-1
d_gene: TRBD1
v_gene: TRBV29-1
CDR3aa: CSVEEPRGQGNEQFF
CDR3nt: TGCAGCGTTGAAGAACCCAGGGGGCAAGGCAATGAGCAGTTCTTC

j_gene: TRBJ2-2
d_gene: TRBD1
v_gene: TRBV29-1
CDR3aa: CSGQGARTGELFF
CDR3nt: TGCAGCGGGCAGGGGGCGCGGACCGGGGAGCTGTTTTTT

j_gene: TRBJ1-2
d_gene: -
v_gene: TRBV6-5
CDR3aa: CASSSDSRWKGYTF
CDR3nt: TGTGCCAGCAGTTCGGACAGCAGGTGGAAGGGCTACACCTTC

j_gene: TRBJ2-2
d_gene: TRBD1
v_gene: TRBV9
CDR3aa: CASSPGTGGTGELFF
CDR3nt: TGTGCCAGCAGCCCCGGGACAGGAGGAACCGGGGAGCTGTTTTTT

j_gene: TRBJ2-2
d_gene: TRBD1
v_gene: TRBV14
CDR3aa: CASSARQGASTGELFF
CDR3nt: TGTGCCAGCAGCGCTCGACAGGGGGCGAGCACCGGGGAGCTGTTTTTT

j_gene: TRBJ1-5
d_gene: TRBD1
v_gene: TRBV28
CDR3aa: CASSQFWRTGFSNQPQHF
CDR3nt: TGTGCCAGCAGCCAGTTTTGGAGGACAGGGTTTAGCAATCAGCCCCAGCATTTT

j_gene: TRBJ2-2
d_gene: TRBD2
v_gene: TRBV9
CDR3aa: CASTLGRGTGELFF
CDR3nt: TGTGCCAGCACCCTAGGGAGGGGAACCGGGGAGCTGTTTTTT